The T cell receptor beta chain under discussion was sequenced for a study of human CD8 memory T cell subsets. Notes on the study in general: Stem-like memory and precursor exhausted T cell repertoires showed minimal mutual overlap. This study sequenced T cell receptor beta chains alone.

Germline values: CDR1 SQVTM, CDR2 ANQGSEA. The CDR3 is made up of 13 amino acids. UMI-labeled 5' RACE was used, and it produced the TCR beta libraries. TCRdb derives one entry per CDR3 protein from the 5' RACE reads, leaving out DNA. The table gives thousands of distinct CDR3 sequences; the top ten clones make up approximately 15% of it. TPEX cells were early memory CD8+ T cells (CCR7+ PD-1+ TIGIT+) that had exhausted-like traits. CD8+ T cells were isolated by negative magnetic selection. This clonotype ranks as medium-sized in terms of frequency. Antigen: not known. V and J are TRBV29-1 and TRBJ1-2; TCRdb gives TRBD1 as the D gene, but with no DNA this cannot be confirmed. This TCR was recovered from a human donor in good health. The sequencing input was CD8+ T cells from PBMCs. The CDR3 loop is CSVLGQGALGYTF.